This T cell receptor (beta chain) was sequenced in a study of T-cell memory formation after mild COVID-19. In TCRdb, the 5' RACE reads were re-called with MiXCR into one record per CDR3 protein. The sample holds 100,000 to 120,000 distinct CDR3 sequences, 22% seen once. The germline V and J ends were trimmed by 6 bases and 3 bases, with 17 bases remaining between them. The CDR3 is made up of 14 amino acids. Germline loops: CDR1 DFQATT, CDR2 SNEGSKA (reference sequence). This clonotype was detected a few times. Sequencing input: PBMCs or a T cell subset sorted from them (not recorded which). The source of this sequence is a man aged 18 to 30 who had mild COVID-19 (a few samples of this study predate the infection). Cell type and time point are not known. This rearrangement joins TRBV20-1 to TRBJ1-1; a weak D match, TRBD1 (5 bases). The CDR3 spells CSAFPLGEDTEAFF. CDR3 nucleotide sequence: TGCAGTGCCTTCCCCCTGGGGGAGGACACTGAAGCTTTCTTT.